The present T cell receptor beta chain was sequenced within a study of blood T cells in healthy people across ages. Findings and limits, study-wide: A strong correlation was seen between TCR beta diversity and naive T cell percentage. Age brought a roughly linear fall in TCR beta diversity measured per million T cells.

About this clonotype itself: What it recognizes is unknown.

It was with a sample-barcoded 5' primer and a J-beta primer mix that a second PCR of roughly 6 to 12 cycles was run. TCRdb analysed the 5' RACE reads with MiXCR anew, one entry per CDR3 protein. The sample contains some 1,500,000 distinct CDR3 sequences, roughly 43% of which appear only once. Per sample, no less than 5.5 micrograms of total RNA were extracted. The germline V gene has CDR1 DFQATT and CDR2 SNEGSKA (reference sequence). The CDR3 is made up of 17 amino acids. V was pared by 0 bases and J by 2 bases, with 8 bases of the junction left unmatched. The sample taken for sequencing was blood. The V gene is TRBV20-1, the J gene TRBJ2-3; 10 nucleotides align to TRBD2. The receptor was isolated from a woman aged 18-29 years in good health. For the CDR3, the DNA is TGCAGTGCTAGAGATTTTGAGCGGGGGGGTTCCACAGATACGCAGTATTTT. Its translation is CSARDFERGGSTDTQYF.